The T cell receptor (beta chain) under discussion was sequenced for a study of human T cells and chemical hapten exposure. Findings of the study overall: TCRs exceeding a frequency of 1 in 1000 stayed unchanged under DPC sensitization.

Total RNA was extracted from unfractionated whole blood. This clonotype was seen ten or more times. The target antigen is unknown. In the study's own analysis: Between about 20,000 and 750,000 TCRs appeared in each sample, and the median stood at around 92,000. MiXCR, applied by TCRdb to the 5' RACE reads, yields one record per CDR3 protein. Clone size and V and J calls follow TCRdb, not the original study. This sample yields about 140,000 distinct CDR3 sequences, of which about 4.3% are seen a single time; approximately 1.4% belongs to the top ten. CDR3 length: 15 amino acids. The V segment lost 3 bases and the J segment 4 bases; nucleotides outside the gene matches: 5. Germline V gives CDR1 MNHNY, CDR2 SVGAGI (reference sequence).

The TCR originated in a female donor in good health. The V and J genes are TRBV6-6 and TRBJ2-3, with 9 bases identical to TRBD2. CDR3 in amino acids: CASSYAGGPADTQYF. The CDR3, as DNA: TGTGCCAGCAGTTATGCGGGGGGGCCGGCAGATACGCAGTATTTT.